The clone carrying this TCR beta chain was detected many times. This record belongs to a study of early T cells in non-severe SARS-CoV-2 infection. V shed 6 bases, J shed 3 bases, and the junction held 8 bases outside the gene matches. This CDR3 spans 15 amino acids. CDR1 is MNHNS and CDR2 is SASEGT in the germline V gene. Individual cDNA molecules were tagged with unique molecular identifiers, the study reported. TCRdb analysed the 5' RACE reads with MiXCR anew, one entry per CDR3 protein. Of about 59,000 distinct CDR3 sequences in the sample, around an eighth were seen once. Sequencing was carried out using whole blood. The receptor was derived from an adult who was a healthcare worker with PCR-confirmed SARS-CoV-2 infection or an uninfected control (not recorded which). This chain connects TRBV6-1 to TRBJ1-5; TRBD1 agrees at 7 bases. This CDR3 reads CASRTDRLANQPQHF. The DNA for the CDR3 is TGTGCCAGCAGAACGGACAGGTTGGCCAATCAGCCCCAGCATTTT.